The clone carrying this T cell receptor (beta chain) was counted at least ten times. The CDR3 regions of TCR beta were amplified from RNA transcripts. During a first-round RT-PCR of the TCR CDR3, the HTBI primer set was used. A single record per CDR3 protein comes from TCRdb applying MiXCR to the multiplex PCR reads. The table lists about 160,000 distinct CDR3 sequences, about a tenth of them singletons, with approximately 24% in the top ten. The CDR3 is 15 amino acids. Germline assignment: CDR1 MGHRA and CDR2 YSYEKL. V was pared by 0 bases and J by 4 bases, with 11 bases between. This specimen comes from a study of T cells in Graves' hyperthyroidism and ophthalmopathy. Based on clinical symptoms, serum thyroxine and TRAb, thyroid ultrasound and orbital computed tomography, diagnoses were reached.

Sequences were obtained from blood. The chain has TRBV4-1 and TRBJ2-3, with D unclear. This TCR was sampled from a woman aged 18-30 years with Graves' hyperthyroidism that later progressed to Graves' ophthalmopathy. Here the CDR3 reads CASSQELPGSDTQYF. In DNA, the CDR3 is TGCGCCAGCAGCCAAGAACTCCCCGGGTCAGATACGCAGTATTTT.